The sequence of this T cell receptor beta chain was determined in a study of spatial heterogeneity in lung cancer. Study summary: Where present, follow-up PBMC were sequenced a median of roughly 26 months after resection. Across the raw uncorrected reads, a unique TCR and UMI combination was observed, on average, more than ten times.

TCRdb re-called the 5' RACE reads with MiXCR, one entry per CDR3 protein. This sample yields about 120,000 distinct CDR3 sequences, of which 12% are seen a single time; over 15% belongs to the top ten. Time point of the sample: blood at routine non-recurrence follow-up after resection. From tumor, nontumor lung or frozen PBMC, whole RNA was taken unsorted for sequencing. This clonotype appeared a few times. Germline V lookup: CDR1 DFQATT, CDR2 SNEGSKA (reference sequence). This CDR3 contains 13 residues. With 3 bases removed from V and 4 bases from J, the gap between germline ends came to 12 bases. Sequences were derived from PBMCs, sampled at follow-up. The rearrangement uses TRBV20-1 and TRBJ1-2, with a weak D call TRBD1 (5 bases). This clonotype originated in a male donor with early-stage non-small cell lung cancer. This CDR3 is CSASGTGVYGYTF. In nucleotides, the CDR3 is TGCAGTGCTAGTGGGACCGGAGTCTATGGCTACACCTTC.